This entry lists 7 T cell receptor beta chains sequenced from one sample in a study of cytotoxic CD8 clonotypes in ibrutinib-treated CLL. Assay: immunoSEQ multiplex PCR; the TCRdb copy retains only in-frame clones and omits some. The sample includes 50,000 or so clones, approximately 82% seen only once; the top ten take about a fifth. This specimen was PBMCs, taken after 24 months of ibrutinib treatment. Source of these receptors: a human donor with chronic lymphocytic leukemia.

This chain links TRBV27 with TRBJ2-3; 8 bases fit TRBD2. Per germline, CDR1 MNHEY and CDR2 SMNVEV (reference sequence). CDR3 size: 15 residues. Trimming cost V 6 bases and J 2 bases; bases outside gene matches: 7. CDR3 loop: CASRFTSGLTDTQYF. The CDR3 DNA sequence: TGTGCCAGCAGATTTACTAGCGGCCTCACAGATACGCAGTATTTT.

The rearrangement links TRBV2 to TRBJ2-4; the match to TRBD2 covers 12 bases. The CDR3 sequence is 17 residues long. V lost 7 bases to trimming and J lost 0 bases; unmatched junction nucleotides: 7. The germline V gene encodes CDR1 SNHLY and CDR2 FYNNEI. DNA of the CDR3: TGTGCCAGCAATCTAGCGGGGGGGTTACTAGCCAAAAACATTCAGTACTTC. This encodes CASNLAGGLLAKNIQYF.

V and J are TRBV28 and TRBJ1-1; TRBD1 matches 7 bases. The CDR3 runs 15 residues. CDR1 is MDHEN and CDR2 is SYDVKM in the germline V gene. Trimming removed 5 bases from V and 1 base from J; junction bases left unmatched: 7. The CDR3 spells CASSRLGTANTEAFF. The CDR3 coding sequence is TGTGCCAGCAGTCGCCTCGGGACAGCGAACACTGAAGCTTTCTTT.

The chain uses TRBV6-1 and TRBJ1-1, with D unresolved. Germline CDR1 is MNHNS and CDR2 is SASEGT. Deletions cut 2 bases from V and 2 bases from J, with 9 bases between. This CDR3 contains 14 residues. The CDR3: CASSESRTNTEAFF. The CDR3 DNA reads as TGTGCCAGCAGTGAAAGTAGGACCAACACTGAAGCTTTCTTT.

The CDR3 region has the DNA TGTGCCAGCAGCTTGCAGGGGAGGAACACTGAAGCTTTCTTT. Residues: CASSLQGRNTEAFF. This chain links TRBV5-4 with TRBJ1-1, with D possibly matching TRBD1 (6 bases). Per the germline V gene, CDR1 is SGHNT and CDR2 is YYREEE (reference sequence). V shed 1 base and J shed 1 base, with 8 bases lying between them. CDR3 length: 14 amino acids.

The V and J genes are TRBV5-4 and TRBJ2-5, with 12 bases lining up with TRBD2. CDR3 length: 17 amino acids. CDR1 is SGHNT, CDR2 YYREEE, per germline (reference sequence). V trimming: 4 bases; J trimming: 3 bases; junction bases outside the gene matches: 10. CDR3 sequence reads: CASSHKLRTSGEETQYF. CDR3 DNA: TGTGCCAGCAGCCATAAACTCAGGACTAGCGGGGAAGAGACCCAGTACTTC.

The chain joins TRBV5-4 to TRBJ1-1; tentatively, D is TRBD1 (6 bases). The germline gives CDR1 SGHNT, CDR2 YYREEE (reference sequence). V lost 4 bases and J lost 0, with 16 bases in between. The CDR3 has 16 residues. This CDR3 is CASSQRQVPMNTEAFF. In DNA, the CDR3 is TGTGCCAGCAGCCAACGACAGGTTCCCATGAACACTGAAGCTTTCTTT.